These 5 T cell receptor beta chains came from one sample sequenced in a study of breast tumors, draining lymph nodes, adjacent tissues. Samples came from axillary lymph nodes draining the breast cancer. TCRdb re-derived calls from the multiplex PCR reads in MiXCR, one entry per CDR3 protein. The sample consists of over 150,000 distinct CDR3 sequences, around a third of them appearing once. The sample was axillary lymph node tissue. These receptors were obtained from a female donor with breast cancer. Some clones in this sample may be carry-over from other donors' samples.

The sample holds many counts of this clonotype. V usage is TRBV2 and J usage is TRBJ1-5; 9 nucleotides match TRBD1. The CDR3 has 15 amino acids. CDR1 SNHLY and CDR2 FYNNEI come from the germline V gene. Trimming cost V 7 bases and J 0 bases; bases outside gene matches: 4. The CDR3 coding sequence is TGTGCCAGCACTCGGGGACAGGGTAGCAATCAGCCCCAGCATTTT. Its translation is CASTRGQGSNQPQHF. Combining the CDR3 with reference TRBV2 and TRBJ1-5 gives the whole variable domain EPEVTQTPSHQVTQMGQEVILRCVPISNHLYFYWYRQILGQKVEFLVSFYNNEISEKSEIFDDQFSVERPDGSNFTLKIRSTKLEDSAMYFCASTRGQGSNQPQHFGDGTRLSIL.

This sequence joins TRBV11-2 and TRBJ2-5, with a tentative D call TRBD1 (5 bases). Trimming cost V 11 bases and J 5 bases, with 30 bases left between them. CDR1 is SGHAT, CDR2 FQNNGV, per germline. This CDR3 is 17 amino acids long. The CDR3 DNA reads TGTGCCGACAGCTTTGGTATTGAGGCTGTGGGCCGGGAGACCCAGTACTTC. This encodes CADSFGIEAVGRETQYF.

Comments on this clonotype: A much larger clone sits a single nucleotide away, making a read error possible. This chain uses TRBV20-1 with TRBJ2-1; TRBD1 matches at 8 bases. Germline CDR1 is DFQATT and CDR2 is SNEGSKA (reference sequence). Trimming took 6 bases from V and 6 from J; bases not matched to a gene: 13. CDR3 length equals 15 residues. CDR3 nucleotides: TGCAGTGCGAGGCTCTCCAGGGGGCGAGCCAATGAGCAGTTCTTC. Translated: CSARLSRGRANEQFF.

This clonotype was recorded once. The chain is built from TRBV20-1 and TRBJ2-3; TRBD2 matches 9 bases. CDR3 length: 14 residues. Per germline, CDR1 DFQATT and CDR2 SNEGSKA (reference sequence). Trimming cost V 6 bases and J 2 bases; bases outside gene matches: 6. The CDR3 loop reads CSAILAGITDTQYF. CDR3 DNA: TGCAGTGCGATACTAGCGGGTATCACAGATACGCAGTATTTT.

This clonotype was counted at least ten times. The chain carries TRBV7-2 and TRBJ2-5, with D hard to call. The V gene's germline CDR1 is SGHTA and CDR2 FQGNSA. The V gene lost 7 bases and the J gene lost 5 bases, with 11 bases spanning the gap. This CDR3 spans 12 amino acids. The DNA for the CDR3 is TGTGCCAGCACCCTATATATGGAGACCCAGTACTTC. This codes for CASTLYMETQYF.